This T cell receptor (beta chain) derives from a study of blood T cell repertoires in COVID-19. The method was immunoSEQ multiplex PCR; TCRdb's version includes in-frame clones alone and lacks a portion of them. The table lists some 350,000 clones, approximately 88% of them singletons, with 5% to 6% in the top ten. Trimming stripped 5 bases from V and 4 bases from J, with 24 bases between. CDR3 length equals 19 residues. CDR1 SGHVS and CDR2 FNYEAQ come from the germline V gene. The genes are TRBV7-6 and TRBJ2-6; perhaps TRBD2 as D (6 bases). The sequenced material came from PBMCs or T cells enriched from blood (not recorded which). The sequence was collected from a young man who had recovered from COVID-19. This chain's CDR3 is CASSPTNTGLASGANVLTF. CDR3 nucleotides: TGTGCCAGCAGCCCCACAAACACGGGACTTGCCAGCGGGGCCAACGTCCTGACTTTC.